A single sample is the source of the 10 T cell receptor beta chains below, sequenced in a study of blood T cell repertoires in COVID-19. Sequencing used immunoSEQ multiplex PCR; TCRdb keeps in-frame clones, though not all of them. This table has roughly 86,000 clones, about 89% appearing once. Input material: peripheral blood. These receptors all stem from a man aged 50 or older with active or convalescent COVID-19.

The V and J genes are TRBV5-1 and TRBJ2-2; 13 bases fit TRBD2. CDR3 length: 15 residues. Germline V gene data show CDR1 as SGHRS and CDR2 as YFSETQ. Trimming at V came to 4 bases and at J to 6 bases, leaving 3 bases not matched to a gene. Here the CDR3 DNA reads TGCGCCAGCAGCCCGGGGACTAGCGGGGCCGGGGAGCTGTTTTTT. Translated, it gives CASSPGTSGAGELFF. The full variable domain, its missing parts supplied by reference TRBV5-1 and TRBJ2-2, is KAGVTQTPRYLIKTRGQQVTLSCSPISGHRSVSWYQQTPGQGLQFLFEYFSETQRNKGNFPGRFSGRQFSNSRSEMNVSTLELGDSALYLCASSPGTSGAGELFFGEGSRLTVL.

The CDR3 sequence: CASSQVLSRVHNEQFF. The CDR3 nucleotides are TGCGCCAGCAGCCAAGTTTTGTCGAGGGTTCACAATGAGCAGTTCTTC. The chain carries TRBV4-1 and TRBJ2-1, with a possible D match to TRBD2 (5 bases). V lost 1 base and J 5 bases, leaving 15 bases between the germline ends. The CDR3 covers 16 residues. Germline values: CDR1 MGHRA, CDR2 YSYEKL.

The V gene is TRBV5-4, the J gene TRBJ2-3, with 8 bases that match TRBD1. This CDR3 spans 15 amino acids. Germline assignment: CDR1 SGHNT and CDR2 YYREEE (reference sequence). Trimming cost V 4 bases and J 4 bases; bases outside gene matches: 8. The CDR3 sequence is CASSRGGQGPDTQYF. As DNA, the CDR3 is TGTGCCAGCAGCCGAGGTGGACAGGGCCCAGATACGCAGTATTTT.

The V and J genes are TRBV11-2 and TRBJ1-1; 10 bases line up with TRBD1. Trimming took 4 bases from V and 7 from J; bases not matched to a gene: 6. Germline loops: CDR1 SGHAT, CDR2 FQNNGV. The CDR3 totals 14 residues. CDR3 nucleotides: TGTGCCAGCAGCTGGGACAGGGGACTAGGTGAAGCTTTCTTT. Protein sequence: CASSWDRGLGEAFF. The variable domain in full, with the rest retrieved from reference TRBV11-2 and TRBJ1-1, is EAGVAQSPRYKIIEKRQSVAFWCNPISGHATLYWYQQILGQGPKLLIQFQNNGVVDDSQLPKDRFSAERLKGVDSTLKIQPAKLEDSAVYLCASSWDRGLGEAFFGQGTRLTVV.

The chain has TRBV19 and TRBJ2-7, with 11 nucleotides matching TRBD1. CDR3 length: 14 residues. V shed 7 bases and J 7 bases; nucleotides not matched to a gene: 9. Germline values: CDR1 LNHDA, CDR2 SQIVND (reference sequence). The CDR3: CASTEGQGVEEQYF. DNA of the CDR3: TGTGCCAGTACCGAGGGACAGGGGGTGGAAGAGCAGTACTTC.

V usage is TRBV6-7 and J usage is TRBJ2-3; D is perhaps TRBD2 (5 bases). TRBV6-7 is assigned to the ORF class and has an uncertain function. Trimming shortened V by 7 bases and J by 0 bases, and 14 bases separated the two germline ends. The CDR3 sequence is 15 residues long. CDR3 nucleotide sequence: TGTGCCAGCACCCGTCGGGGAGCTAGCACAGATACGCAGTATTTT. Protein product: CASTRRGASTDTQYF.

The CDR3 DNA is TGCGCCAGCAGCTCCGGGACAGGGAGTTTCAAGCAGTACGTC. Protein product: CASSSGTGSFKQYV. The rearrangement joins TRBV5-1 to TRBJ2-7, with TRBD1 identical over 9 bases. The V gene's germline CDR1 is SGHRS and CDR2 YFSETQ. V lost 3 bases, J lost 8 bases, and 9 bases stayed unmatched. This CDR3 region has 14 residues.

The chain employs TRBV15 and TRBJ2-5; perhaps TRBD2 as D (5 bases). The CDR3 spans 14 residues. V gave up 0 bases and J gave up 4 bases, with 9 bases separating them. Germline CDR1 reads LNHNV; CDR2 reads YYDKDF (reference sequence). The CDR3 loop is CATSRDRAVETQYF. The CDR3, as DNA: TGTGCCACCAGCAGAGACCGAGCGGTAGAGACCCAGTACTTC.

The rearrangement links TRBV11-1 to TRBJ1-1, with unresolved D. This CDR3 has 13 residues. V lost 4 bases and J 1 base, leaving 7 bases between the germline ends. In germline, CDR1 is SGHAT, CDR2 FQDESV (reference sequence). The CDR3 DNA reads as TGTGCCAGCAGCTACGGCGGGAACACTGAAGCTTTCTTT. This sequence encodes CASSYGGNTEAFF.

The chain combines TRBV7-6 with TRBJ2-1; 8 bases align to TRBD2. Germline values: CDR1 SGHVS, CDR2 FNYEAQ. CDR3 length equals 13 residues. The V segment lost 3 bases and the J segment 7 bases; nucleotides outside the gene matches: 2. The CDR3 region has the DNA TGTGCCAGCAGCTTTACTAGCGGAAATGAGCAGTTCTTC. Residues: CASSFTSGNEQFF.